The subject of this entry is one TCR beta chain. These data belong to a study of blood T cell repertoires in COVID-19. Original processing methods: Reference gene primer amplification yielded estimated nucleated cell counts. The data were produced by immunoSEQ multiplex PCR, yet TCRdb's version contains in-frame clones alone and is incomplete. The V and J calls and clone size were taken over from that table, and D and trimming were inferred from the DNA. The profile shows around 68,000 clones, 85% to 90% of them singletons. The receptor was derived from a man in his forties or fifties with active COVID-19. Sequences were obtained from peripheral blood.

The CDR3 is CASSQDMRPNQPQHF. The CDR3, as DNA: TGTGCCAGCAGCCAAGATATGCGCCCGAATCAGCCCCAGCATTTT. The chain uses TRBV3-1 (or the pseudogene TRBV3-2) and TRBJ1-5; no clear D. Trimming shortened V by 0 bases and J by 4 bases, and 10 bases separated the two germline ends. The CDR3 totals 15 residues. The V gene's germline CDR1 is LGHDT and CDR2 YNNKEL (reference sequence).